The sequence of this T cell receptor (beta chain) was determined in a study of molecular identifiers for immune sequencing clone quantification. Per the germline V gene, CDR1 is MGHRA and CDR2 is YSYEKL. V dropped 4 bases and J dropped 7 bases, with 11 bases sitting between them. The length of the CDR3 is 14 residues. MiXCR, run by TCRdb on the PCR reads, gives a single entry per CDR3 protein. The sample gives hundreds of thousands of distinct CDR3 sequences, just under 20% of which show up once; around 0.86% is in the top ten. The table lists this clonotype with many counts. Sequences were obtained from naive CD8+ T cells from blood, with Jurkat cell RNA spiked in. Subset given: FACS-sorted CD8+CD4-CCR7+CD45RA+ naive T cells. This clonotype originated in a human donor in good health. Some libraries in this study had Jurkat cell RNA spiked in. V and J are TRBV4-1 and TRBJ1-6; D call uncertain. In DNA, the CDR3 is TGCGCCAGCAGCCCAGGCCAAGCCAATTCACCCCTCCACTTT. It specifies CASSPGQANSPLHF.